The next 3 T cell receptor beta chains were all read from a single sample in a study of T cells in Graves' hyperthyroidism and ophthalmopathy. Amplified regions were TCR beta CDR3 sequences from RNA transcripts. During a first-round RT-PCR of the TCR CDR3, the HTBI primer set was used. TCRdb processed the multiplex PCR reads anew with MiXCR; each CDR3 protein has one entry. The sample holds hundreds of thousands of distinct CDR3 sequences; 15% to 19% are singletons and the top ten take 7.5% to 9%. The specimen sequenced was blood. These TCRs come from a woman aged 18-35 years with Graves' hyperthyroidism.

In this sample, this clonotype turned up many times. The chain uses TRBV2 and TRBJ2-7; D is possibly TRBD1 (5 bases). V was trimmed by 2 bases and J by 3 bases, leaving 17 bases between them. CDR3 length equals 16 residues. Germline-derived CDR1 and CDR2 are SNHLY and FYNNEI. CDR3 sequence (DNA): TGTGCCAGCAGTGAAATGGGGCTGAGAGCCAACTACGAGCAGTACTTC. Translated: CASSEMGLRANYEQYF.

V gene TRBV6-1 combines with J gene TRBJ2-1; D is ambiguous. This CDR3 has 13 residues. The ends were cut back, 6 bases at V and 12 bases at J, with 18 bases in the middle. Germline V gives CDR1 MNHNS, CDR2 SASEGT. The CDR3 nucleotides read TGTGCCAGCAGCAGCCGATTTGATGGAAGGCAGTTCTTC. This codes for CASSSRFDGRQFF.

There are many counts of this clonotype. This chain links TRBV7-6 with TRBJ1-1; D is unresolved. Trimming left V 8 bases short and J 0 bases short, with 19 bases between. This CDR3 spans 16 amino acids. Per germline, CDR1 SGHVS and CDR2 FNYEAQ. CDR3 sequence (DNA): TGTGCCAGCGGGGTAAACTCAGACTCTATGAACACTGAAGCTTTCTTT. This codes for CASGVNSDSMNTEAFF.